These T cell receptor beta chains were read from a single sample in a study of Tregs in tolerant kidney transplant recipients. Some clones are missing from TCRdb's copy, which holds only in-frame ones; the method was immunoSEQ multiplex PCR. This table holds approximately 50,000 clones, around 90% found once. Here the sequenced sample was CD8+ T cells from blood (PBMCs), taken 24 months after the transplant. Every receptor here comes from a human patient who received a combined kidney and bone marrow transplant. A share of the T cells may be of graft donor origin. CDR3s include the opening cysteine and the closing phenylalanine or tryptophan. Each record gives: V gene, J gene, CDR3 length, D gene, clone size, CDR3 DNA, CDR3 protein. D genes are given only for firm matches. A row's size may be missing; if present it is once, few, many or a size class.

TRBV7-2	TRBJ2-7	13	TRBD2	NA	TGTGCCAGCAGATCGACTAGCCACTACGAGCAGTACTTC	CASRSTSHYEQYF
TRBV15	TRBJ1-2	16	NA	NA	TGTGCCACCAGCAGAGAAACCGTTATGCAGAACTATGGCTACACCTTC	CATSRETVMQNYGYTF
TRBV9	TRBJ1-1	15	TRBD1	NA	TGTGCCAGCAGCCCCGGACAGGCGTCGAACACTGAAGCTTTCTTT	CASSPGQASNTEAFF
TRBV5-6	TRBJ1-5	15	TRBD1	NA	TGTGCCAGCAGCCTCGGGACAGGGGCGTTTCAGCCCCAGCATTTT	CASSLGTGAFQPQHF
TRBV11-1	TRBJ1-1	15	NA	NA	TGTGCCAGCAGCTTCCTGGGCAGTATGAACACTGAAGCTTTCTTT	CASSFLGSMNTEAFF
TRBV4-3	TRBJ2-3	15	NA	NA	TGCGCCAGCAGCCGATATAGCGGACCCCCGGGGACGCAGTATTTT	CASSRYSGPPGTQYF
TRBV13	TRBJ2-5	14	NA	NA	TGTGCCAGCAGCTCGCGGACAGAACAAGAGACCCAGTACTTC	CASSSRTEQETQYF
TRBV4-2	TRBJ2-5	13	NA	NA	TGTGCCAGCAGCCCCCCTGCCGGGGAGACCCAGTACTTC	CASSPPAGETQYF
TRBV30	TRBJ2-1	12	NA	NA	TGTGTGGTGGGGGGGGCGGACAATGAGCAGTTCTTC	CVVGGADNEQFF
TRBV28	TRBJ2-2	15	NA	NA	TGTGCCAGCAGTTTTTGGGGGGTTGGCACCGGGGAGCTGTTTTTT	CASSFWGVGTGELFF
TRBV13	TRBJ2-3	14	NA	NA	TGTGCCAGCAGCTGGGGGCAGGGGCAAAATACGCAGTATTTT	CASSWGQGQNTQYF
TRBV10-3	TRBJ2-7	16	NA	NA	TGTGCCATCAGTCAGGGTCGGCCAGGGGCGTCCTACGAGCAGTACTTC	CAISQGRPGASYEQYF
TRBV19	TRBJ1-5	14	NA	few	TGTGCCAGTAGTATGCGACGGGGAGGTCAGCCCCAGCATTTT	CASSMRRGGQPQHF
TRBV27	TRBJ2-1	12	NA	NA	TGTGCCAGCAGCCCAACCTACAATGAGCAGTTCTTC	CASSPTYNEQFF